This T cell receptor beta chain emerged from a study of human T cells and chemical hapten exposure. This clonotype has at least ten counts. The V and J ends lost 3 bases and 5 bases respectively, with 10 bases between them. The CDR3 is 13 amino acids. Germline V gives CDR1 MDHEN, CDR2 SYDVKM. Sample time point: pre-sensitization, week 0. Treatment given: therapeutic diphenylcyclopropenone sensitization with weekly scalp DPC. Whole blood, unfractionated, served as the material for total RNA extraction. Each CDR3 protein is one row after TCRdb ran MiXCR on the RACE reads. The sample gives 65,000 to 70,000 distinct CDR3 sequences, over 9.5% of which show up once; approximately 4.7% is in the top ten.

The chain uses TRBV28 and TRBJ1-1, with D perhaps TRBD1 (5 bases). The origin of this receptor is a woman aged 50 to 60 with alopecia areata. Some clones in this sample may be carry-over from other donors' samples. Sequenced here: whole blood, sampled in connection with sensitization to the hapten diphenylcyclopropenone (DPC). CDR3: CASSFQGRTEAFF. The CDR3 nucleotides are TGTGCCAGCAGTTTCCAGGGTCGGACTGAAGCTTTCTTT. Filled out from reference TRBV28 and TRBJ1-1, the complete variable domain reads DVKVTQSSRYLVKRTGEKVFLECVQDMDHENMFWYRQDPGLGLRLIYFSYDVKMKEKGDIPEGYSVSREKKERFSLILESASTNQTSMYLCASSFQGRTEAFFGQGTRLTVV.